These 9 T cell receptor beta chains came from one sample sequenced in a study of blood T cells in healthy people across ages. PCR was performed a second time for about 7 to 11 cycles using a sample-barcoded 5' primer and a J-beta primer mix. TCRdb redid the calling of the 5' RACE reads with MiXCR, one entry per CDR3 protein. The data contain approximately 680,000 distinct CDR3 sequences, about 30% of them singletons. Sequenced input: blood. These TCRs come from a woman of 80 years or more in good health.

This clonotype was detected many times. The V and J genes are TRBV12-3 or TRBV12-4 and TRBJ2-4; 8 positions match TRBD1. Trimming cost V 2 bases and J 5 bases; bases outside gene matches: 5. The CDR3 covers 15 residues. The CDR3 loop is CASSLRQGLENIQYF. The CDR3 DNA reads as TGTGCCAGCAGTTTACGACAGGGGTTAGAAAACATTCAGTACTTC.

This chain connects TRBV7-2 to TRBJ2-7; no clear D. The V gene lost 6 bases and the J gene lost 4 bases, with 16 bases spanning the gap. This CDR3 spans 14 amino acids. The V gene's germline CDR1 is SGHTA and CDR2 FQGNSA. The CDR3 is CASSLADVLYEQYF. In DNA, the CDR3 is TGTGCCAGCAGTCTGGCAGACGTTTTGTACGAGCAGTACTTC.

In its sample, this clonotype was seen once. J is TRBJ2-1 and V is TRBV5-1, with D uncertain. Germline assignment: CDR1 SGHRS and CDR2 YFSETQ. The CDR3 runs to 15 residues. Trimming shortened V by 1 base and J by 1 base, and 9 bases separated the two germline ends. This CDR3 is CASSLTEPSYNEQFF. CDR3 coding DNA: TGCGCCAGCAGCTTGACCGAACCATCCTACAATGAGCAGTTCTTC.

DNA of the CDR3: TGTGCCAGCAGCTCCCCCGGGACAGGGGGCAAAGAGCAGTACTTC. It encodes CASSSPGTGGKEQYF. The chain joins TRBV7-6 to TRBJ2-5; 12 bases match TRBD1. After removal of 4 bases from V and 11 bases from J, the junction contained 11 bases not matched to a gene. The CDR3 has 15 amino acids. Germline-derived CDR1 and CDR2 are SGHVS and FNYEAQ.

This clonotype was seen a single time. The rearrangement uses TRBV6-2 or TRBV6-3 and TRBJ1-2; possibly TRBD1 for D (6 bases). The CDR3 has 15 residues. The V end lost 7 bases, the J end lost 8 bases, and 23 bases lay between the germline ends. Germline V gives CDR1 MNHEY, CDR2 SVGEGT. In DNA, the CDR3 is TGTGCCAGCATTCATCCCCCTCCGGGGGCGCGAGGCTACACCTTC. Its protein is CASIHPPPGARGYTF.

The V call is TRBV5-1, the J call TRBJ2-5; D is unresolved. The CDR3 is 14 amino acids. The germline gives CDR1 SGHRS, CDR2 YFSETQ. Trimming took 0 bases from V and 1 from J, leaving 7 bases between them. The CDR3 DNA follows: TGCGCCAGCAGCTTGGTACAGCTCCAAGAGACCCAGTACTTC. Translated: CASSLVQLQETQYF.

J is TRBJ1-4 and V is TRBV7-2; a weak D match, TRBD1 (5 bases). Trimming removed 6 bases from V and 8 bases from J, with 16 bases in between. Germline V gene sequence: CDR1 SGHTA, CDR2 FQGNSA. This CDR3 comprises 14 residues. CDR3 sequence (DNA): TGTGCCAGCAGTAGGGGCAGGGTAGGAGAAAAACTGTTTTTT. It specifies CASSRGRVGEKLFF.

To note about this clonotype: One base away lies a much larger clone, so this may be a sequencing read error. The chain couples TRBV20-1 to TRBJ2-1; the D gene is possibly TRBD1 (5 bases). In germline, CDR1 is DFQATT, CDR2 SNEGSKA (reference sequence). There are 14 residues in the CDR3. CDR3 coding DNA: TGCAGTGTTAGAGATCGAGCAGGGTGGGATGAGCAGTTCTTC. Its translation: CSVRDRAGWDEQFF.

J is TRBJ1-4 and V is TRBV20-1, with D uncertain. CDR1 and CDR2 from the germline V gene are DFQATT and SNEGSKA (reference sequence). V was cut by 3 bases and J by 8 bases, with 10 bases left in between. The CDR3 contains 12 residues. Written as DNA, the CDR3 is TGCAGTGCTAGGAAATCGGGGGAAAAACTGTTTTTT. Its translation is CSARKSGEKLFF.